This T cell receptor beta chain is from a study of blood T cell repertoires in COVID-19. The wider study: The analysed material was cDNA or gDNA that came from T cells, B-cell-depleted T cells, or PBMCs.

With 5 bases removed from V and 0 bases from J, the gap between germline ends came to 13 bases. The CDR3 totals 15 residues. Germline V gives CDR1 ENHRY, CDR2 SYGVKD. In the source study's methods: Amplification with reference gene primers provided the estimates of nucleated cell counts. The repertoire was sequenced with immunoSEQ multiplex PCR; TCRdb's copy has only in-frame clones and lacks some. That table is the source of V, J and clone size, and D and trimming were worked out from the DNA. The table has about 42,000 clones, 85% seen once; the top ten hold roughly 5.7%. This clone has a handful of counts.

The TCR was taken from a man aged 45-65 years with active COVID-19. This chain connects TRBV10-3 to TRBJ1-1, with D possibly being TRBD1 (5 bases). What was sequenced was peripheral blood. The CDR3 here is CAISFGANMNTEAFF. The CDR3 DNA reads as TGTGCCATCAGTTTTGGGGCGAACATGAACACTGAAGCTTTCTTT.